Each of the 27 T cell receptor beta chains below was sequenced from the same sample in a study of T cells in Graves' hyperthyroidism and ophthalmopathy. The CDR3 regions of TCR beta were amplified from RNA transcripts. The HTBI primer set drove a first-round RT-PCR of the TCR CDR3. TCRdb processed the multiplex PCR reads anew with MiXCR; each CDR3 protein has one entry. Of some 760,000 distinct CDR3 sequences in the sample, 14% were seen once. Sequences were obtained from blood. The receptors come from a woman in her late teens or twenties with Graves' hyperthyroidism.

The sample holds a few counts of this clonotype. The J gene is TRBJ2-2, the V gene TRBV19; 7 nucleotides agree with TRBD2. The ends lost 3 bases at V and 7 bases at J; junction bases unmatched: 5. This CDR3 has 14 amino acids. The germline V gene has CDR1 LNHDA and CDR2 SQIVND (reference sequence). The chain's CDR3 is CASSIRGEGGELFF. DNA of the CDR3: TGTGCCAGTAGTATTCGGGGGGAAGGCGGGGAGCTGTTTTTT.

V and J are TRBV20-1 and TRBJ2-1; 8 bases are shared with TRBD2. Germline-derived CDR1 and CDR2 are DFQATT and SNEGSKA (reference sequence). With V trimmed by 2 bases and J by 0 bases, 3 bases remained unmatched. CDR3 size: 15 residues. CDR3 region: CSARPSGSSYNEQFF. The CDR3 region has the DNA TGCAGTGCTAGACCGAGCGGGAGCTCCTACAATGAGCAGTTCTTC.

The chain carries TRBV12-3 or TRBV12-4 and TRBJ2-1; 13 bases are shared with TRBD2. The CDR3 is 19 amino acids. J was trimmed by 1 base and V by 3 bases; bases with no gene match: 9. In nucleotides, the CDR3 is TGTGCCAGCAGTTTGACGGGACTAGCGGGATTGGTTTCCTACAATGAGCAGTTCTTC. Translated, it gives CASSLTGLAGLVSYNEQFF.

In this sample, this clonotype turned up a few times. The genes are TRBV7-3 and TRBJ2-7; unclear D gene. This CDR3 has 13 residues. V shed 0 bases and J shed 5 bases, with 8 bases lying between them. Looked up from germline, CDR1 is SGHTA and CDR2 is FQGTGA. CDR3 sequence: CASSLTASDEQYF. In DNA form, the CDR3 reads TGTGCCAGCAGCTTAACGGCGAGCGACGAGCAGTACTTC.

A note on this clonotype: This may arise from a read error, as a much more abundant clone is one base away. The J gene is TRBJ2-3, the V gene TRBV2; the D is unclear. Trimming shortened V by 11 bases and J by 1 base, and 13 bases separated the two germline ends. Germline V gene data show CDR1 as SNHLY and CDR2 as FYNNEI. The CDR3 spans 13 residues. CDR3 amino acids: CAGLQWGTDTQYF. The CDR3 region has the DNA TGTGCCGGCTTACAGTGGGGCACAGATACGCAGTATTTT.

This clonotype was observed many times. V usage is TRBV11-2 and J usage is TRBJ2-1; no reliable D call. The CDR3 extends over 14 amino acids. Between the trimmed V and J ends, which lost 2 bases and 0 bases, there was a span of 5 bases. Germline values: CDR1 SGHAT, CDR2 FQNNGV. DNA of the CDR3: TGTGCCAGCAGCTTAACATACTCCTACAATGAGCAGTTCTTC. It translates to CASSLTYSYNEQFF. The full variable domain, its missing parts supplied by reference TRBV11-2 and TRBJ2-1, is EAGVAQSPRYKIIEKRQSVAFWCNPISGHATLYWYQQILGQGPKLLIQFQNNGVVDDSQLPKDRFSAERLKGVDSTLKIQPAKLEDSAVYLCASSLTYSYNEQFFGPGTRLTVL.

There are many counts of this clonotype. The CDR3 reads CSVAETSGLHDEQFF. Here the CDR3 DNA reads TGCAGCGTTGCTGAGACTAGCGGTCTACACGATGAGCAGTTCTTC. The chain links TRBV29-1 to TRBJ2-1; 9 nucleotides agree with TRBD2. The CDR3 extends over 15 amino acids. Germline-derived CDR1 and CDR2 are SQVTM and ANQGSEA. Trimming took 4 bases from V and 8 from J; bases not matched to a gene: 12.

The V and J genes are TRBV7-8 and TRBJ1-5, with 7 bases identical to TRBD1. This CDR3 comprises 15 residues. Per the germline V gene, CDR1 is SGHVS and CDR2 is FQNEAQ. After removal of 5 bases from V and 6 bases from J, the junction contained 10 bases not matched to a gene. The CDR3: CASSADTGVSQPQHF. CDR3 coding DNA: TGTGCCAGCAGCGCAGATACAGGGGTATCTCAGCCCCAGCATTTT.

This clonotype was seen a handful of times. The chain joins TRBV18 to TRBJ1-1; no firm D call. V lost 1 base to trimming and J lost 0 bases, with 12 bases between them. The CDR3 has 16 residues. The V gene's germline CDR1 is KGHSH and CDR2 LQKENI. The CDR3: CASSPRAGSMNTEAFF. Written as DNA, the CDR3 is TGTGCCAGCTCACCACGGGCAGGTTCCATGAACACTGAAGCTTTCTTT.

The chain couples TRBV29-1 to TRBJ1-3; possibly TRBD1 for D (5 bases). The germline V gene has CDR1 SQVTM and CDR2 ANQGSEA. V lost 2 bases and J lost 1, with 15 bases in between. This CDR3 has 16 residues. The CDR3 DNA reads TGCAGCGTTGAATTTCGGCAGGGTATGTCTGGAAACACCATATATTTT. This sequence encodes CSVEFRQGMSGNTIYF.

This clonotype appeared once. V is TRBV7-8 and J is TRBJ2-3; 8 nucleotides align to TRBD1. Germline CDR1 is SGHVS and CDR2 is FQNEAQ. The trim removed 8 bases at V and 1 base at J, leaving 5 bases unmatched. The CDR3 contains 14 residues. The CDR3 DNA sequence: TGTGCCAGCCCGGACAGGGTAGGCACAGATACGCAGTATTTT. Encoded protein: CASPDRVGTDTQYF.

In this sample, this clonotype turned up many times. The V and J genes are TRBV11-1 and TRBJ2-7; no clear D. Germline CDR1 is SGHAT and CDR2 is FQDESV (reference sequence). V lost 4 bases and J lost 0, with 10 bases in between. The CDR3 length is 14 residues. The CDR3 is CASSSRWSSYEQYF. CDR3 coding DNA: TGTGCCAGCAGCTCCCGGTGGAGCTCCTACGAGCAGTACTTC. The full variable domain, rest sourced from reference TRBV11-1 and TRBJ2-7, is EAEVAQSPRYKITEKSQAVAFWCDPISGHATLYWYRQILGQGPELLVQFQDESVVDDSQLPKDRFSAERLKGVDSTLKIQPAELGDSAMYLCASSSRWSSYEQYFGPGTRLTVT.

This clonotype has a handful of counts. The chain has TRBV6-1 and TRBJ2-6; the D gene could be TRBD1 or TRBD2 (5 bases each). Germline V gene sequence: CDR1 MNHNS, CDR2 SASEGT. The CDR3 is made up of 15 amino acids. The V and J ends lost 7 bases and 3 bases respectively, with 13 bases between them. CDR3: CASKVEGLGANVLTF. The CDR3 region has the DNA TGTGCCAGCAAGGTTGAGGGGCTTGGGGCCAACGTCCTGACTTTC.

This clonotype showed up many times. The rearrangement uses TRBV7-9 and TRBJ2-1; the match to TRBD2 covers 11 bases. J gave up 4 bases and V 0 bases, and 5 bases lay outside the gene matches. This CDR3 comprises 17 residues. Looked up from germline, CDR1 is SEHNR and CDR2 is FQNEAQ (reference sequence). The CDR3 protein is CASSLALAGGRYNEQFF. The CDR3 nucleotides are TGTGCCAGCAGCTTAGCGCTAGCGGGAGGAAGATACAATGAGCAGTTCTTC.

The table lists this clonotype with a few counts. The chain combines TRBV7-3 with TRBJ2-1, with D perhaps TRBD1 or TRBD2 (6 bases each). The CDR3 extends over 14 amino acids. The germline V gene encodes CDR1 SGHTA and CDR2 FQGTGA. V dropped 3 bases and J dropped 6 bases, with 12 bases sitting between them. As DNA, the CDR3 is TGTGCCAGCAGCTTTATAGGGGGGTCCAATGAGCAGTTCTTC. It is translated as CASSFIGGSNEQFF.

The chain combines TRBV29-1 with TRBJ1-1; D is unresolved. The CDR3 runs to 12 residues. In germline, CDR1 is SQVTM, CDR2 ANQGSEA. V was trimmed by 4 bases and J by 1 base, leaving 7 bases between them. The CDR3 reads CSVVSKNTEAFF. In DNA form, the CDR3 reads TGCAGCGTTGTAAGCAAGAACACTGAAGCTTTCTTT. Based on the CDR3 plus reference TRBV29-1 and TRBJ1-1, the full variable domain is SAVISQKPSRDICQRGTSLTIQCQVDSQVTMMFWYRQQPGQSLTLIATANQGSEATYESGFVIDKFPISRPNLTFSTLTVSNMSPEDSSIYLCSVVSKNTEAFFGQGTRLTVV.

This clonotype appeared many times. The genes are TRBV28 and TRBJ1-5, with D unresolved. The V end lost 3 bases, the J end lost 5 bases, and 11 bases lay between the germline ends. Germline CDR1 reads MDHEN; CDR2 reads SYDVKM. The CDR3 runs to 14 residues. Here the CDR3 reads CASSFGQLDQPQHF. CDR3 nucleotides: TGTGCCAGCAGTTTTGGGCAGCTCGATCAGCCCCAGCATTTT.

This clonotype was recorded many times. This rearrangement joins TRBV7-2 to TRBJ2-7; perhaps TRBD2 as D (5 bases). The V gene's germline CDR1 is SGHTA and CDR2 FQGNSA. The CDR3 totals 14 residues. With 3 bases removed from V and 2 bases from J, the gap between germline ends came to 11 bases. The CDR3 sequence: CASSLGSPTYEQYF. The CDR3 bases are TGTGCCAGCAGCTTGGGGAGCCCTACCTACGAGCAGTACTTC.

V gene TRBV28 combines with J gene TRBJ2-1; D is ambiguous. Deletions cut 4 bases from V and 10 bases from J, with 8 bases between. The CDR3 contains 11 residues. Per germline, CDR1 MDHEN and CDR2 SYDVKM. The CDR3 protein is CASSSLWEQFF. Written as DNA, the CDR3 is TGTGCCAGCAGTTCCCTTTGGGAGCAGTTCTTC.

This clonotype has more than one count but fewer than ten. This chain links TRBV20-1 with TRBJ2-1; 10 bases map to TRBD1. Germline CDR1 DFQATT, CDR2 SNEGSKA (reference sequence). The CDR3 is 15 amino acids. Unmatched junction bases numbered 2, after V lost 0 bases and J lost 3 bases. The DNA of the CDR3 is TGCAGTGCTAGAGATGACAGGGGGCTCTACAATGAGCAGTTCTTC. This gives the protein CSARDDRGLYNEQFF.

The J gene is TRBJ1-2, the V gene TRBV6-5; maybe TRBD1 (6 bases). Germline V CDR1 and CDR2: MNHEY, SVGAGI. The CDR3 is made up of 12 amino acids. V dropped 2 bases and J dropped 8 bases, with 9 bases sitting between them. The chain's CDR3 is CASSYEGEGYTF. The CDR3, as DNA: TGTGCCAGCAGTTACGAGGGGGAGGGCTACACCTTC.

This clonotype was counted at least ten times. The chain employs TRBV12-3 or TRBV12-4 and TRBJ2-7; D remains unclear. The CDR3 is 13 amino acids. With 5 bases removed from V and 2 bases from J, the gap between germline ends came to 10 bases. CDR3 sequence (DNA): TGTGCCAGCAGTCTTCTGTCCCCCTACGAGCAGTACTTC. It is translated as CASSLLSPYEQYF.

This clonotype came up a few times. The V call is TRBV15, the J call TRBJ2-3, with D perhaps matching TRBD1 (7 bases). This CDR3 contains 15 residues. CDR1 and CDR2 from the germline V gene are LNHNV and YYDKDF (reference sequence). Trimming stripped 1 base from V and 6 bases from J, with 14 bases between. The CDR3 sequence: CATSRGGVQGDTQYF. The CDR3 nucleotides read TGTGCCACCAGCAGAGGGGGGGTACAGGGGGATACGCAGTATTTT. The entire variable domain, with the rest obtained from reference TRBV15 and TRBJ2-3, is as follows: DAMVIQNPRYQVTQFGKPVTLSCSQTLNHNVMYWYQQKSSQAPKLLFHYYDKDFNNEADTPDNFQSRRPNTSFCFLDIRSPGLGDTAMYLCATSRGGVQGDTQYFGPGTRLTVL.

This clonotype was found a few times. This chain joins TRBV2 and TRBJ2-7, with D maybe TRBD1 (5 bases). V dropped 7 bases and J dropped 1 base, with 8 bases sitting between them. CDR3 size: 12 residues. Germline V gene lookup returns CDR1 SNHLY and CDR2 FYNNEI. CDR3 in amino acids: CASMKGSYEQYF. The CDR3 region has the DNA TGTGCCAGCATGAAGGGGTCCTACGAGCAGTACTTC.

This clonotype was picked up many times. This rearrangement joins TRBV5-1 to TRBJ1-1; 7 nucleotides match TRBD1. The CDR3 runs 15 residues. Trimming at V came to 4 bases and at J to 0 bases, leaving 6 bases not matched to a gene. Germline V gene sequence: CDR1 SGHRS, CDR2 YFSETQ. CDR3 sequence reads: CASSEGDSLNTEAFF. CDR3 DNA sequence: TGCGCCAGCAGCGAGGGGGACAGCCTGAACACTGAAGCTTTCTTT. Full variable domain (outside the CDR3, taken from reference TRBV5-1 and TRBJ1-1): KAGVTQTPRYLIKTRGQQVTLSCSPISGHRSVSWYQQTPGQGLQFLFEYFSETQRNKGNFPGRFSGRQFSNSRSEMNVSTLELGDSALYLCASSEGDSLNTEAFFGQGTRLTVV.

This clonotype was seen more than once but under ten times. The rearrangement joins TRBV7-9 to TRBJ1-1, with no clear D. Per germline, CDR1 SEHNR and CDR2 FQNEAQ (reference sequence). CDR3 length: 15 residues. Trimming stripped 5 bases from V and 1 base from J, with 14 bases between. CDR3 DNA sequence: TGTGCCAGCAGCGCACCCCTGGGAGAGAACACTGAAGCTTTCTTT. This encodes CASSAPLGENTEAFF.

This clonotype was counted a few times. In nucleotides, the CDR3 is TGTGCCAGCAGTTATAGGGAAGATAGCGAGCAGTACTTC. Translation gives CASSYREDSEQYF. This rearrangement joins TRBV6-5 to TRBJ2-7, with D unresolved. This CDR3 is built from 13 residues. Germline V gene sequence: CDR1 MNHEY, CDR2 SVGAGI. Trimming cost V 3 bases and J 6 bases, with 12 bases left between them.